This section outlines one TCR beta chain sequence together with its context. Antigen specificity is unknown. In TCRdb, the 5' RACE reads were re-called with MiXCR into one record per CDR3 protein. Of 400,000 or so distinct CDR3 sequences in the sample, about 24% were seen once. These data originate in a study of CD8 T cells in ankylosing spondylitis. Findings and limits, study-wide: Earlier work had already found some motif variants in reactive arthritis synovial fluid and blood. Matched ankylosing spondylitis synovial fluid reportedly contained a significantly enriched population of disease-linked clones. Within ankylosing spondylitis blood, a TCR beta motif made up of eight or nine highly homologous variants appeared to be characteristic. Researchers report that disease-linked clones proved CD8+ and relatively rare in peripheral blood.

Trimming took 5 bases from V and 6 from J, leaving 13 bases between them. Germline assignment: CDR1 MNHEY and CDR2 SMNVEV (reference sequence). The CDR3 totals 14 residues. Sequencing input: blood, either unsorted or a sorted T cell fraction (not recorded which). The clonotype originates from a male donor with ankylosing spondylitis. The V and J genes are TRBV27 and TRBJ2-2, with unresolved D. This CDR3 is CASSPKARSGELFF. DNA for the CDR3: TGTGCCAGCAGTCCTAAGGCTCGATCCGGGGAGCTGTTTTTT.